One and the same sample provided the 9 T cell receptor beta chains below, sequenced in a study of blood T cell repertoires in COVID-19. The protocol was immunoSEQ multiplex PCR, while the TCRdb copy is restricted to in-frame clones and leaves out a portion. The table includes about 150,000 clones, almost 85% detected once. Sequenced sample: peripheral blood. The receptor set was obtained from a man younger than 35 with active or convalescent COVID-19.

The chain is built from TRBV28 and TRBJ1-5, with no clear D. Per germline, CDR1 MDHEN and CDR2 SYDVKM. V was cut by 4 bases and J by 15 bases, with 16 bases left in between. The CDR3 is made up of 12 amino acids. The DNA of the CDR3 is TGTGCCAGCAGTTCACCCTTATTCGTCGGGCATTTT. Its translation: CASSSPLFVGHF.

V is TRBV2 and J is TRBJ2-7; D ambiguous. This CDR3 has 11 amino acids. Trimming removed 5 bases from V and 0 bases from J, with 2 bases in between. Germline V CDR1 and CDR2: SNHLY, FYNNEI. The CDR3 nucleotides read TGTGCCAGCAGTTACTCCTACGAGCAGTACTTC. Encoded protein: CASSYSYEQYF.

V usage is TRBV13 and J usage is TRBJ2-1; 10 bases line up with TRBD2. The CDR3 contains 16 residues. V trimming: 5 bases; J trimming: 8 bases; junction bases outside the gene matches: 12. Germline CDR1 is PRHDT and CDR2 is FYEKMQ (reference sequence). The CDR3 nucleotides read TGTGCCAGCAGCATAAAGCGGGGGGGCCAGCCGGATGAGCAGTTCTTC. This encodes CASSIKRGGQPDEQFF.

The chain couples TRBV2 to TRBJ1-2, with D tentatively TRBD1 (5 bases). Trimming took off 6 bases at V and 4 bases at J, with 12 bases between the two ends. Germline V gene data show CDR1 as SNHLY and CDR2 as FYNNEI. The CDR3 extends over 13 amino acids. The CDR3 spells CASRQGRGYGYTF. The CDR3 DNA reads TGTGCCAGCAGGCAGGGAAGGGGCTATGGCTACACCTTC.

The V gene is TRBV10-3, the J gene TRBJ2-3; TRBD2 is a possible D gene (6 bases). Germline values: CDR1 ENHRY, CDR2 SYGVKD. This CDR3 comprises 13 residues. V lost 6 bases and J 3 bases, leaving 10 bases between the germline ends. CDR3 loop: CAIRGLTTDTQYF. The DNA for the CDR3 is TGTGCCATCAGAGGACTAACGACAGATACGCAGTATTTT.

This chain joins TRBV6-2 or TRBV6-3 and TRBJ2-5; D unclear. Per the germline V gene, CDR1 is MNHEY and CDR2 is SVGEGT. With 4 bases removed from V and 2 bases from J, the gap between germline ends came to 17 bases. The CDR3 is made up of 16 amino acids. The DNA for the CDR3 is TGTGCCAGCAGTTTTACGCCTGCCAGGCCACAAGAGACCCAGTACTTC. Encoded protein: CASSFTPARPQETQYF.

The chain combines TRBV10-3 with TRBJ1-5; TRBD1 is a possible D gene (6 bases). The V end was cut by 0 bases, the J end by 2 bases, with 11 bases between. This CDR3 is 16 amino acids long. Germline lookup yields CDR1 ENHRY and CDR2 SYGVKD. The CDR3 region has the DNA TGTGCCATCAGTGAGTCGGCAGGGGAACGCAATCAGCCCCAGCATTTT. Translation: CAISESAGERNQPQHF.

The chain employs TRBV7-3 and TRBJ2-1, with D uncertain. In germline, CDR1 is SGHTA, CDR2 FQGTGA. The CDR3 spans 15 residues. Trimming removed 2 bases from V and 7 bases from J, with 15 bases in between. DNA for the CDR3: TGTGCCAGCAGCTTAGACCGGATCCCGGGTAATGAGCAGTTCTTC. It yields the protein CASSLDRIPGNEQFF.

CDR3 DNA sequence: TGTGCCAGCAGCTTAGGGGACAGGGCAACTAATGAAAAACTGTTTTTT. Protein product: CASSLGDRATNEKLFF. The chain joins TRBV7-9 to TRBJ1-4; 9 nucleotides match TRBD1. This CDR3 has 16 residues. The ends lost 1 base at V and 0 bases at J; junction bases unmatched: 0. Germline CDR1 and CDR2: SEHNR and FQNEAQ (reference sequence).